This T cell receptor beta chain was observed in a study of molecular identifiers for immune sequencing clone quantification. Findings and limits, study-wide: In cases of identical TCR molecules sharing a barcode, highly expanded clone sizes could be underestimated.

V gave up 4 bases and J gave up 5 bases; unmatched junction bases: 10. Germline loops: CDR1 SGHDN, CDR2 FVKESK. This CDR3 is built from 15 residues. This clonotype was recorded at least ten times. What it binds is not known. TCRdb reprocessed the PCR reads with MiXCR, giving one entry per CDR3 protein. The profile covers 350,000 or so distinct CDR3 sequences, with about 22% appearing a single time and approximately 0.84% taken by the ten largest. V and J are TRBV14 and TRBJ2-5; 7 bases match TRBD1. This receptor was taken from a human donor in good health. Some libraries in this study had Jurkat cell RNA spiked in. The source material was naive CD8+ T cells from blood, with Jurkat cell RNA spiked in. Sample subset: FACS-sorted CD8+CD4-CCR7+CD45RA+ naive T cells. CDR3 sequence (DNA): TGTGCCAGCAGCCCTCGCGGCAGGGGGAAGGAGACCCAGTACTTC. Translating gives CASSPRGRGKETQYF.